This is a list of T cell receptor beta chains from one sample in a study of cytomegalovirus exposure and HLA in healthy donors. Repertoires were generated with immunoSEQ multiplex PCR, while TCRdb's copy carries only in-frame clones and drops some. This table holds 200,000 to 250,000 clones, approximately 79% found once. The source material was PBMCs. These receptors originate from a girl aged 2-10 years in good health and CMV-seronegative. Both conserved end residues are part of each CDR3. A D gene is named only where the DNA matches it firmly. Clone size, where shown, is once, few, many, or a class for clones that have expanded.

d_gene: TRBD2; abundance: .; v_gene: TRBV9; j_gene: TRBJ2-3; CDR3aa: CASSYRLAGGTDTQYF; CDR3nt: TGTGCCAGCAGCTACAGACTAGCGGGGGGGACAGATACGCAGTATTTT
d_gene: TRBD1; abundance: .; v_gene: TRBV10-2; j_gene: TRBJ1-3; CDR3aa: CASRDRGGFASGNTIYF; CDR3nt: TGCGCCAGCAGGGACAGGGGAGGTTTTGCGTCTGGAAACACCATATATTTT
d_gene: TRBD1; abundance: .; v_gene: TRBV30; j_gene: TRBJ1-1; CDR3aa: CARGQFSGSETEAFF; CDR3nt: TGTGCCCGGGGACAGTTCTCCGGGTCGGAGACTGAAGCTTTCTTT
d_gene: .; abundance: .; v_gene: TRBV9; j_gene: TRBJ1-1; CDR3aa: CASSGESNTEAFF; CDR3nt: TGTGCCAGCAGCGGAGAGTCGAACACTGAAGCTTTCTTT
d_gene: .; abundance: .; v_gene: TRBV2; j_gene: TRBJ1-5; CDR3aa: CASSVDGGNQPQHF; CDR3nt: TGTGCCAGCAGTGTAGACGGAGGAAATCAGCCCCAGCATTTT
d_gene: .; abundance: .; v_gene: TRBV4-1; j_gene: TRBJ1-3; CDR3aa: CASSQVGVVRAIDHTIYF; CDR3nt: TGCGCCAGCAGCCAAGTAGGGGTGGTCAGGGCAATTGACCACACCATATATTTT
d_gene: .; abundance: few; v_gene: TRBV21-1; j_gene: TRBJ1-4; CDR3aa: CASNSLYRLSNEKLFF; CDR3nt: TGTGCCAGCAACTCTTTATACAGGTTGTCTAATGAAAAACTGTTTTTT
d_gene: TRBD2; abundance: .; v_gene: TRBV14; j_gene: TRBJ2-1; CDR3aa: CASSQVLGGRAYNEQFF; CDR3nt: TGTGCCAGCAGCCAAGTGTTAGGCGGGAGGGCCTACAATGAGCAGTTCTTC
d_gene: TRBD1; abundance: .; v_gene: TRBV7-9; j_gene: TRBJ1-4; CDR3aa: CASSFLQGINEKLFF; CDR3nt: TGTGCCAGCAGCTTCCTACAGGGGATTAATGAAAAACTGTTTTTT
d_gene: TRBD1; abundance: .; v_gene: TRBV4-2; j_gene: TRBJ2-3; CDR3aa: CASSATGTVENTQYF; CDR3nt: TGTGCCAGCAGCGCGACAGGGACCGTCGAGAATACGCAGTATTTT
d_gene: TRBD2; abundance: once; v_gene: TRBV7-9; j_gene: TRBJ2-5; CDR3aa: CASQRLAGGPGRETQYF; CDR3nt: TGTGCCAGCCAACGACTAGCGGGAGGGCCAGGGCGGGAGACCCAGTACTTC
d_gene: .; abundance: few; v_gene: TRBV6-5; j_gene: TRBJ2-1; CDR3aa: CASSYLAGEQFF; CDR3nt: TGTGCCAGCAGTTACTTAGCCGGTGAGCAGTTCTTC
d_gene: .; abundance: .; v_gene: TRBV6-5; j_gene: TRBJ2-7; CDR3aa: CASSSGQRKQYF; CDR3nt: TGTGCCAGCAGTTCGGGACAACGAAAGCAGTACTTC
d_gene: TRBD2; abundance: .; v_gene: TRBV7-9; j_gene: TRBJ2-1; CDR3aa: CASSFSPTSRGDEQFF; CDR3nt: TGTGCCAGCAGCTTTTCCCCGACTAGCCGGGGGGATGAGCAGTTCTTC
d_gene: TRBD1; abundance: .; v_gene: TRBV7-9; j_gene: TRBJ2-5; CDR3aa: CASSPNWTGEGRETQYF; CDR3nt: TGTGCCAGCAGCCCAAATTGGACAGGGGAAGGGAGAGAGACCCAGTACTTC
d_gene: TRBD1; abundance: .; v_gene: TRBV15; j_gene: TRBJ1-2; CDR3aa: CATSRRAAGGQLFYGYTF; CDR3nt: TGTGCCACCAGCAGACGCGCCGCAGGGGGCCAATTATTCTATGGCTACACCTTC
d_gene: .; abundance: .; v_gene: TRBV5-4; j_gene: TRBJ1-2; CDR3aa: CASSSFRDDSNYGYTF; CDR3nt: TGTGCCAGCAGTTCATTTCGGGATGATTCTAACTATGGCTACACCTTC
d_gene: .; abundance: few; v_gene: TRBV6-1; j_gene: TRBJ1-1; CDR3aa: CASRGRLLTGAFF; CDR3nt: TGTGCCAGCAGGGGCAGGCTGTTGACCGGAGCTTTCTTT
d_gene: TRBD1; abundance: once; v_gene: TRBV5-1; j_gene: TRBJ2-3; CDR3aa: CASSLQGGTGDTQYF; CDR3nt: TGCGCCAGCAGTCTTCAGGGGGGGACAGGGGATACGCAGTATTTT
d_gene: .; abundance: .; v_gene: TRBV27; j_gene: TRBJ1-2; CDR3aa: CASSLGQGVYGYTF; CDR3nt: TGTGCCAGCAGTTTGGGCCAGGGTGTCTATGGCTACACCTTC
d_gene: .; abundance: .; v_gene: TRBV4-1; j_gene: TRBJ2-3; CDR3aa: CASSPPSSDTQYF; CDR3nt: TGCGCCAGCAGCCCTCCTTCCTCAGATACGCAGTATTTT
d_gene: TRBD1; abundance: .; v_gene: TRBV5-1; j_gene: TRBJ1-1; CDR3aa: CASSLGQEPGNTEAFF; CDR3nt: TGCGCCAGCAGCTTAGGACAGGAACCGGGGAACACTGAAGCTTTCTTT
d_gene: .; abundance: .; v_gene: TRBV7-9; j_gene: TRBJ2-3; CDR3aa: CASSRREVWTDTQYF; CDR3nt: TGTGCCAGCAGTCGACGAGAGGTATGGACAGATACGCAGTATTTT
d_gene: TRBD1; abundance: .; v_gene: TRBV10-1; j_gene: TRBJ2-7; CDR3aa: CASSDRDSTYEQYF; CDR3nt: TGCGCCAGCAGTGACCGGGACAGCACCTACGAGCAGTACTTC
d_gene: TRBD1; abundance: .; v_gene: TRBV6-5; j_gene: TRBJ1-4; CDR3aa: CASKTGVEKLFF; CDR3nt: TGTGCCAGCAAGACAGGGGTTGAAAAACTGTTTTTT
d_gene: .; abundance: .; v_gene: TRBV9; j_gene: TRBJ2-5; CDR3aa: CASSVATLGVSETQYF; CDR3nt: TGTGCCAGCAGCGTAGCTACCTTAGGGGTTTCGGAGACCCAGTACTTC
d_gene: .; abundance: .; v_gene: TRBV15; j_gene: TRBJ1-1; CDR3aa: CATSRSRYTGAFF; CDR3nt: TGTGCCACCAGCAGGTCACGGTATACGGGAGCTTTCTTT
d_gene: TRBD1; abundance: .; v_gene: TRBV5-1; j_gene: TRBJ2-6; CDR3aa: CASSFPQGSGANVLTF; CDR3nt: TGCGCCAGCAGCTTTCCACAGGGGTCTGGGGCCAACGTCCTGACTTTC
d_gene: TRBD1; abundance: .; v_gene: TRBV5-1; j_gene: TRBJ1-3; CDR3aa: CASSRTGGKNTIYF; CDR3nt: TGCGCCAGCAGCAGGACAGGGGGGAAGAACACCATATATTTT
d_gene: .; abundance: .; v_gene: TRBV5-1; j_gene: TRBJ2-3; CDR3aa: CASSFQSTDTQYF; CDR3nt: TGCGCCAGCAGCTTCCAGAGCACAGATACGCAGTATTTT
d_gene: .; abundance: once; v_gene: TRBV2; j_gene: TRBJ1-3; CDR3aa: CARKSGPGNTIYF; CDR3nt: TGTGCCAGGAAATCCGGTCCCGGAAACACCATATATTTT
d_gene: TRBD2; abundance: .; v_gene: TRBV12-5; j_gene: TRBJ2-2; CDR3aa: CASGLNRGGLLTGELFF; CDR3nt: TGTGCTAGTGGATTAAACCGGGGGGGCCTTCTCACCGGGGAGCTGTTTTTT
d_gene: .; abundance: .; v_gene: TRBV27; j_gene: TRBJ2-7; CDR3aa: CASREGGGYEQYF; CDR3nt: TGTGCCAGCAGAGAGGGGGGGGGATACGAGCAGTACTTC
d_gene: .; abundance: .; v_gene: TRBV9; j_gene: TRBJ1-3; CDR3aa: CASSVGDYTSGNTIYF; CDR3nt: TGTGCCAGCAGCGTAGGCGACTATACCTCTGGAAACACCATATATTTT
d_gene: TRBD1; abundance: .; v_gene: TRBV30; j_gene: TRBJ1-2; CDR3aa: CAWSTGGYGYTF; CDR3nt: TGTGCCTGGAGTACAGGGGGCTATGGCTACACCTTC
d_gene: .; abundance: .; v_gene: TRBV14; j_gene: TRBJ2-3; CDR3aa: CASSRGAETDTQYF; CDR3nt: TGTGCCAGCAGCCGTGGGGCAGAAACAGATACGCAGTATTTT
d_gene: TRBD2; abundance: .; v_gene: TRBV7-9; j_gene: TRBJ2-1; CDR3aa: CASSLRGVGGNEQFF; CDR3nt: TGTGCCAGCAGCTTACGGGGGGTTGGGGGCAATGAGCAGTTCTTC
d_gene: .; abundance: .; v_gene: TRBV27; j_gene: TRBJ1-5; CDR3aa: CASSLTGFEQPQHF; CDR3nt: TGTGCCAGCAGTCTTACAGGATTCGAGCAGCCCCAGCATTTT
d_gene: .; abundance: .; v_gene: TRBV29-1; j_gene: TRBJ2-5; CDR3aa: CSVDTGGGEQYF; CDR3nt: TGCAGCGTTGACACTGGGGGAGGTGAGCAGTACTTC
d_gene: .; abundance: .; v_gene: TRBV5-1; j_gene: TRBJ1-2; CDR3aa: CASSLADRAGGYTF; CDR3nt: TGCGCCAGCAGCTTAGCAGACCGTGCAGGAGGCTACACCTTC
d_gene: TRBD1; abundance: .; v_gene: TRBV5-1; j_gene: TRBJ2-1; CDR3aa: CASSSTGERPYNEQFF; CDR3nt: TGCGCCAGCAGCTCGACAGGGGAAAGGCCCTACAATGAGCAGTTCTTC
d_gene: TRBD1; abundance: .; v_gene: TRBV19; j_gene: TRBJ1-1; CDR3aa: CASKPRDSYTEAFF; CDR3nt: TGTGCCAGTAAACCCCGGGACAGCTACACTGAAGCTTTCTTT
d_gene: .; abundance: .; v_gene: TRBV11-2; j_gene: TRBJ1-1; CDR3aa: CASSPGLKLLNTEAFF; CDR3nt: TGTGCCAGCAGCCCTGGACTGAAGTTATTAAACACTGAAGCTTTCTTT
d_gene: .; abundance: .; v_gene: TRBV7-9; j_gene: TRBJ1-5; CDR3aa: CASSSGGAGVNNQPQHF; CDR3nt: TGTGCCAGCAGCTCTGGTGGGGCAGGGGTGAACAATCAGCCCCAGCATTTT
d_gene: .; abundance: .; v_gene: TRBV7-7; j_gene: TRBJ2-2; CDR3aa: CASSPILESAGELFF; CDR3nt: TGTGCCAGCAGCCCAATCCTAGAGTCGGCCGGGGAGCTGTTTTTT
d_gene: .; abundance: .; v_gene: TRBV5-1; j_gene: TRBJ1-6; CDR3aa: CASSPRGPYNSPLHF; CDR3nt: TGCGCCAGCAGCCCCCGTGGGCCCTATAATTCACCCCTCCACTTT
d_gene: .; abundance: .; v_gene: TRBV30; j_gene: TRBJ1-6; CDR3aa: CAWSRGNPNSPLHF; CDR3nt: TGTGCCTGGAGCCGAGGAAATCCTAATTCACCCCTCCACTTT
d_gene: TRBD1; abundance: .; v_gene: TRBV18; j_gene: TRBJ2-7; CDR3aa: CASSPRDRSYEQYF; CDR3nt: TGTGCCAGCTCACCCCGGGACAGATCCTACGAGCAGTACTTC
d_gene: .; abundance: .; v_gene: TRBV9; j_gene: TRBJ2-5; CDR3aa: CASSVAAGAQETQYF; CDR3nt: TGTGCCAGCAGCGTAGCGGCGGGGGCGCAAGAGACCCAGTACTTC
d_gene: .; abundance: .; v_gene: TRBV5-6; j_gene: TRBJ1-4; CDR3aa: CASSSEEAPTNEKLFF; CDR3nt: TGTGCCAGCAGCTCGGAAGAAGCGCCAACTAATGAAAAACTGTTTTTT